The text below deals with one TCR beta chain. The antigen it binds to is not known. No clone much larger than this one lies a single base away; base qualities are absent. The cohort comprised several hundred healthy bone marrow donors. All cohort members were sampled while nominally healthy, although unrecorded immune exposures were likely present. The donor tested CMV seronegative and was one of the 352 seronegative cohort members. Each donor provided a peripheral blood sample, and peripheral blood mononuclear cells were used for TCR beta sequencing. The Qiagen DNeasy Blood Extraction Kit was used to extract genomic DNA from the blood cell samples. The data originate from a study of cytomegalovirus exposure and HLA in healthy donors (dated by TCRdb to 2016 to 2017). About the investigation overall: An earlier analysis of roughly 570 of the donors reported approximately 300 Gb of sequence data and 100 million to 120 million unique TCR beta sequences obtained from about 179 million T cells. Class I and class II HLA loci were covered by the typing at four-digit resolution. To predict cytomegalovirus infection status, the study combined high-throughput TCR immunosequencing, statistical association of individual TCRs with disease status, and machine learning. A later analysis re-examined previously published TCR beta repertoires from roughly 720 donors and added high-resolution HLA genotyping to investigate patterns of TCR occurrence. The number of donors typed differed by locus, with about 629-630 for A, B, C, DRB1 and DQB1, roughly 550 for DQA1, approximately 570 for DPA1, and approximately 470 for DPB1. Approximately 300 gigabases of sequencing data and around 90 million unique TCR sequences made up an early release that covered several hundred HLA-typed donors. The later analysis used no new phenotypic data to find candidate immune exposures, relying instead on TCR beta sequences and their occurrence across donors. To decide whether each TCR beta V gene segment behaved as functional or pseudogenic, an earlier analysis of approximately 620 of the donors relied on high-throughput TCR beta sequencing. The T cell repertoires of 666 subjects were profiled by immunosequencing and related to cytomegalovirus serostatus. Donor age, sex, ethnicity and CMV serostatus were compiled alongside the repertoire data. The study aimed to test whether signatures of past pathogen exposure could be identified by cataloging public T cell receptors. Every discovery cohort repertoire had been produced on one sequencing platform. A later genetic analysis used genome-wide SNP genotypes for about 60% of the 666 donors, treating that subset as a discovery cohort. Five DR-DQ haplotypes were treated as single units for association and clustering because of strong linkage in the cohort. In addition to the first cohort of 666 subjects, a separate validation cohort of 130 or so different subjects was used. Among the approximately 400 genotyped donors, about 83% belonged to the genetic ancestry cluster associated with self-reported Caucasian donors. Among 398 genotyped donors of the cohort, an average of about 240,000 unique TCR beta nucleotide sequences were sequenced per donor, roughly 20% of them non-productive. Results and caveats for the whole study, not just this receptor: An earlier analysis of approximately 530 of the donors showed that most TCR beta V segments appeared in productive rearrangements either about 90% or about 30% of the time, which broadly matched IMGT annotations. Compared with the roughly 670-donor mean, donors in an Asian-associated ancestry cluster had fewer N-insertions in productive TCRs, according to a later genetic analysis. Because the 87-base-pair reads could not distinguish some IMGT-functional V segments, including TRBV6-2 and TRBV6-3, those segments were excluded. Compared with equally common non-associated chains, HLA-associated TCR beta chains in a later analysis were more clonally expanded and had lower generation probabilities. The authors suggested that the approach could potentially be generalized to other disease states and immunological phenotypes. When HLA alleles, especially DR and DQ, strongly co-occurred, TCR associations were difficult to assign to individual alleles. According to a later analysis, parvovirus B19, influenza, CMV and Epstein-Barr virus appeared linked to several top co-occurrence clusters. The only immune exposure information available for the cohort was CMV serostatus. In a later analysis, the rate of TCR association differed among HLA loci, with DRB1 alleles having the most associated TCRs and HLA-C alleles having the fewest. Most TCR sequences were observed very rarely across donors, whereas some public TCRs were present in many individuals. This cohort had only TCR beta chains sequenced, and the lack of alpha or paired-chain data limited which features could be detected. In the study, about 150 TCR beta chains were listed as associated with cytomegalovirus. The sequencing pipeline was judged likely to have produced a cluster of highly shared sequence variants as a technical artifact. Cytomegalovirus status was reported to be diagnosed by the classifier with high specificity and sensitivity in both the original and validation cohorts. Linkage disequilibrium might explain the correlated functional status among segregating V segments, but an unknown experimental factor could not be excluded. Roughly 15 rarely observed V segments, including chromosome 9 orphons, were excluded from the earlier analysis of almost 600 of the donors because counts were too low. A further reported finding was that TCR beta sequences accurately predicted the HLA-A and HLA-B alleles for most subjects in the first cohort. According to a later analysis, most CMV-associated TCR beta chains appeared to be HLA-restricted, and the HLA associations seemed to be driven largely by CMV exposure. Because HLA typing was missing for some donors at each locus, association tests included only the typed subset. V-gene and J-gene trimming of TCR beta chains was associated with a missense DCLRE1C variant in a later genetic analysis, and the association was replicated in an independent cohort. In vitro tests confirmed that a few of the cytomegalovirus-associated TCR beta chains recognize cytomegalovirus antigens. In a later analysis, around 17,000 TCR beta sequences were associated with specific HLA alleles at a false discovery rate of 0.05. The presence/absence analyses assumed that sequencing depth was roughly uniform across donors, and that assumption may not be true.

Library creation used the immunoSEQ multiplex PCR assay. For the multiplex PCR, a mixture combining 60 forward primers for TCR Vbeta segments and 13 reverse primers for TCR Jbeta segments was used. The CDR3 region of rearranged TCR beta genes was amplified from genomic DNA by a multiplex PCR assay. The amplified TCR beta libraries were sequenced on the Illumina HiSeq System as 87-base-pair reads. Under the source paper's analysis protocol: In a later analysis, roughly 80 million unique TCR beta chains were counted across the 666 repertoires, and around 10 million of these chains were shared by at least two donors. To remove PCR and sequencing errors, raw reads were error-corrected and collapsed into unique sequences using a nearest-neighbor algorithm that merged closely related sequences. V, D and J gene segments were assigned by aligning CDR3 sequences to IMGT reference sequences. Each retained sequence needed at least a six-nucleotide match to both a V gene segment and a J gene segment. A rearrangement was called productive if the CDR3 had no stop codons and remained in frame with V and J, and every other rearrangement was called non-productive. Following IMGT convention, CDR3 was defined as the stretch from the second conserved V-encoded cysteine up to the conserved J-encoded phenylalanine. The earlier analysis of fewer than 700 of the donors excluded sequences that lacked an unambiguous match to a single V gene segment. In an earlier analysis of several hundred of the donors, V segments were called functional above 56.7% productive rearrangements and were called segregating when the between-donor standard deviation exceeded 5%. A statistical classification framework was built to diagnose cytomegalovirus status from the catalog of TCR beta chain sequences. In a later analysis, V and J genes were assigned by comparing TCR nucleotide sequences against IMGT/GENE-DB human TR gene sequences. A later analysis assigned CDR3 sequences and most-parsimonious VDJ recombination scenarios with the TCRdist pipeline. In a later analysis, each TCR beta chain was defined by its CDR3 amino acid sequence together with its V-gene family, and reads lacking a unique V-gene family were excluded. To address suspected cross-contamination and a sequencing artifact, a later analysis removed 550 to 750 highly shared, low-generation-probability nucleotide sequences. A later analysis calculated a clonal expansion index for each public chain from normalized within-repertoire ranks of inferred template counts. In a later analysis, generation probabilities were computed with a VDJ recombination model fitted to out-of-frame rearrangements, and the resulting probabilities were checked against IGoR. A later analysis scored TCR-TCR, TCR-HLA and TCR-CMV co-occurrence with hypergeometric tests, applying a repertoire-size bias correction to TCR pairs. A later analysis estimated false discovery rates by permuting HLA or CMV assignments 20 times. In a later analysis, co-occurring TCRs were grouped using DBSCAN, and TCRdist sequence similarity was added for clustering within HLA-allele-positive subsets. For co-occurrence clustering, repertoires with fewer than 30,000 or more than 120,000 public chains were excluded, along with roughly five repertoires with anomalous nucleotide sharing. As stored in TCRdb, this immuneACCESS dataset retains in-frame rearrangements with V and J assigned. A fraction of the clones does not appear; measured against another copy, unresolved V genes explain less than half of the discrepancy, and the remainder lacks a known reason. That table is the source of V, J and clone size, and D and trimming were worked out from the DNA. In this sample the table shows about 160,000 clones, 75% of which occur a single time. Jointly, the top ten make up less than 3% of the sample.

The germline V gene yields SGHDN for CDR1 and FVKESK for CDR2. The CDR3 holds 16 amino acids from the cysteine to the phenylalanine. The retained sequence is limited to the CDR3, 48 bases, with the frame set at the first base. The V and J ends are trimmed by 4 bases and 11 bases, leaving 26 bases between them. The specimen was PBMCs. The sequence is built from TRBV14 and TRBJ1-1; the D segment cannot be called with confidence. This TCR was sampled from a female donor in good health and CMV-seronegative. The CDR3 here reads CASSRSSWQPGVGAFF. The nucleotide sequence is TGTGCCAGCAGCCGATCCAGCTGGCAACCGGGAGTTGGGGCTTTCTTT.